This TCR beta chain is drawn from a study of liver allograft versus peripheral blood T cells. Background on the study: Transplanted-liver T cell receptor repertoires were compared with recipients' peripheral blood repertoires.

To note about this clonotype: The antigen remains unidentified.

The CDR3 is made up of 15 amino acids. Germline assignment: CDR1 MGHDK and CDR2 SYGVNS. The germline V and J ends were trimmed by 4 bases and 6 bases, with 13 bases remaining between them. Regarding the study as a whole: Reports indicated that T cell receptor repertoires inside liver allografts differed from those in peripheral blood.

TCRdb reprocessed the reads with MiXCR, giving one entry per CDR3 protein. The sample carries some 14,000 distinct CDR3 sequences, 15% to 20% recorded once. This TCR derives from a human patient who had a liver transplant. Some of the T cells might come from the graft donor. V and J are TRBV25-1 and TRBJ1-6; D uncertain. CDR3 coding DNA: TGTGCCAGCAGTGTGGACGCAACTCTTAATTCACCCCTCCACTTT. This codes for CASSVDATLNSPLHF.